These T cell receptor beta chains were read from a single sample in a study of Ad26.COV2.S vaccination and SARS-CoV-2 variants. TCRdb's copy holds only in-frame clones and misses some; the assay was immunoSEQ multiplex PCR. The sample includes about 480,000 clones, roughly 87% of them seen just once. The sequenced sample was peripheral blood, obtained in a trial of Ad26.COV2.S vaccine versus placebo. The receptors here all came from a person between 18 and 59 years old who received the Ad26.COV2.S COVID-19 vaccine or a placebo. CDR3s leave out the opening cysteine and the closing phenylalanine or tryptophan. Each record gives: J gene, V gene, CDR3 protein.

J: TRBJ1-3
V: TRBV2
CDR3: ASSPTTGSGNTIY

J: TRBJ2-5
V: TRBV6-6
CDR3: ASTYLPQIQETQY

J: TRBJ1-5
V: TRBV27
CDR3: ASRLRQGNQPQH

J: TRBJ2-3
V: TRBV7-2
CDR3: ASSFGAGARSEGTQY

J: TRBJ2-1
V: TRBV30
CDR3: AWSVRPTGQRTNEQF

J: TRBJ2-3
V: TRBV7-9
CDR3: ASSLGSRASTDTQY

J: TRBJ2-3
V: TRBV5-1
CDR3: ASTKGGEQDTQY

J: TRBJ2-7
V: TRBV11-2
CDR3: ASSFGDLHSYEQY

J: TRBJ1-1
V: TRBV7-2
CDR3: ASSAELGNTEAF

J: TRBJ2-2
V: TRBV11-3
CDR3: ASSPSVANTGELF

J: TRBJ1-1
V: TRBV6-5
CDR3: ASSYPPDREAF

J: TRBJ2-7
V: TRBV3-1/TRBV3-2
CDR3: ASSQGAWGEQY

J: TRBJ2-2
V: TRBV9
CDR3: ASSVGSPGELF

J: TRBJ2-2
V: TRBV7-9
CDR3: ASSFATGELF

J: TRBJ2-1
V: TRBV5-1
CDR3: ASSLASGYNEQF

J: TRBJ1-5
V: TRBV9
CDR3: ASSGGSGQAGQPQH

J: TRBJ2-3
V: TRBV4-1
CDR3: ASSAQGTDTQY

J: TRBJ2-1
V: TRBV5-4
CDR3: ASSLEVKGAEQF

J: TRBJ2-3
V: TRBV25-1
CDR3: ASSDGGVSTSTDTQY

J: TRBJ2-1
V: TRBV14
CDR3: ASSQARMRLAGGGNEQF

J: TRBJ2-2
V: TRBV6-2/TRBV6-3
CDR3: ASSRDRAGTGELF

J: TRBJ2-3
V: TRBV27
CDR3: ATRGLAGRTDTQY

J: TRBJ2-1
V: TRBV24-1
CDR3: ATSVAGGGYNEQF

J: TRBJ2-5
V: TRBV7-3
CDR3: ASSLNQGETQY

J: TRBJ1-2
V: TRBV7-9
CDR3: ASSPLKGYFP

J: TRBJ1-5
V: TRBV5-6
CDR3: ASSLGPILSQPQH

J: TRBJ2-7
V: TRBV9
CDR3: ASSPGAGGGGYEQY

J: TRBJ2-7
V: TRBV15
CDR3: ATSRDRGEQY

J: TRBJ2-1
V: TRBV20-1
CDR3: SASSGTGKYNEQF

J: TRBJ2-3
V: TRBV9
CDR3: ASTIAGGSTDTQY

J: TRBJ2-7
V: TRBV10-2
CDR3: ASSPQGFSYEQY

J: TRBJ1-4
V: TRBV14
CDR3: ASSRIQDRDGDEKLF

J: TRBJ2-1
V: TRBV19
CDR3: ASSIREHNEQF

J: TRBJ1-1
V: TRBV19
CDR3: ASSIGKGLMNTEAF

J: TRBJ2-1
V: TRBV10-3
CDR3: AIKRGQDEQF

J: TRBJ2-3
V: TRBV15
CDR3: ATSRDAGRRMDTQY

J: TRBJ2-2
V: TRBV5-1
CDR3: ASSKLVNTGELF

J: TRBJ1-4
V: TRBV5-1
CDR3: ASSHGAGLSNEKLF

J: TRBJ1-1
V: TRBV5-1
CDR3: ASSKGGKDGPEAF

J: TRBJ1-2
V: TRBV7-9
CDR3: ASSLETLYGYT

J: TRBJ1-2
V: TRBV28
CDR3: ASSSPGDYGYT

J: TRBJ1-5
V: TRBV6-1
CDR3: ASSEVLEGRQPQH